This TCR beta chain was sequenced for a study of cytotoxic CD8 clonotypes in ibrutinib-treated CLL. Investigators sought sequencing depths of between 1 in 200,000 and 1 in 1 million T cells. Sequencing was performed with immunoSEQ multiplex PCR; in TCRdb, only in-frame clones are kept and a portion is missing. The sample has around 30,000 clones; approximately 54% are singletons. Trimming cost V 5 bases and J 0 bases, with 14 bases left between them. The CDR3 is 15 amino acids. CDR1 SGHTA and CDR2 FQGNSA come from the germline V gene. V is TRBV7-2 and J is TRBJ2-7; D is perhaps TRBD1 or TRBD2 (5 bases each). This sample comprised PBMCs, obtained before ibrutinib treatment. The TCR comes from a human donor with chronic lymphocytic leukemia. CDR3 nucleotide sequence: TGTGCCAGCAGCCCCGGGGCGATGGCCTCCTACGAGCAGTACTTC. It translates to CASSPGAMASYEQYF.